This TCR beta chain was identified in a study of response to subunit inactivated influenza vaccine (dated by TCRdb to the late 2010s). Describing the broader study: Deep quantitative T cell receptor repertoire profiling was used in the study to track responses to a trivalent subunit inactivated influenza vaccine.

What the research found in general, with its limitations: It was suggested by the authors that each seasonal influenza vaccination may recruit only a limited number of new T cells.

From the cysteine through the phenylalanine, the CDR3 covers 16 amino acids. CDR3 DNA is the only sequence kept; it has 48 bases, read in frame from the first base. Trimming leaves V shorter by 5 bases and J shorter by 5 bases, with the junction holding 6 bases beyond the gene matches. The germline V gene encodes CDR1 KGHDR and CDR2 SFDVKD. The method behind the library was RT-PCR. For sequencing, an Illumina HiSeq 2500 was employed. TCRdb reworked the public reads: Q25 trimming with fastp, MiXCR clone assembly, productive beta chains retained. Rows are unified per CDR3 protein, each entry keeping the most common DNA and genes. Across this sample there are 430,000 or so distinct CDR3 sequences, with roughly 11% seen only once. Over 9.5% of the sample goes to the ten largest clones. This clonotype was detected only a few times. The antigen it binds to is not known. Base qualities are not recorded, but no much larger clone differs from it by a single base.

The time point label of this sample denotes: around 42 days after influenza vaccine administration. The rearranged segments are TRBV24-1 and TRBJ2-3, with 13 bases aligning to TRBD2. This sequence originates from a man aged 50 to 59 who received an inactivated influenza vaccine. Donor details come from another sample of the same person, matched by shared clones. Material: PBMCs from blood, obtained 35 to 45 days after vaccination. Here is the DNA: TGTGCCACCAGTGCCACACTAGCGGGAGGGCGAGATACGCAGTATTTT. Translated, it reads CATSATLAGGRDTQYF.